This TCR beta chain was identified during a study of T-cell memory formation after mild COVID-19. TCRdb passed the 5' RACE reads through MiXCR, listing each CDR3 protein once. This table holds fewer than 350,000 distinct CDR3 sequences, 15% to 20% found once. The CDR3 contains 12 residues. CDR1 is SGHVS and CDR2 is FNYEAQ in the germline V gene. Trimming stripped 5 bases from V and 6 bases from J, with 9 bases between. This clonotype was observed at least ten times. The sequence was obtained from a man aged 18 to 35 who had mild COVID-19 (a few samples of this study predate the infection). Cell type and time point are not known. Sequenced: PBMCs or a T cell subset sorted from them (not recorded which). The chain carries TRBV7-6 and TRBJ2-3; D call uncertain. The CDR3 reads CASSAYLDTQYF. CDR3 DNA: TGTGCCAGCAGCGCCTACTTGGATACGCAGTATTTT.